This T cell receptor (beta chain) was sequenced during a study of T cell changes during pregnancy in multiple sclerosis. The ends lost 4 bases at V and 8 bases at J; junction bases unmatched: 9. The CDR3 runs to 16 residues. Germline lookup yields CDR1 SGHRS and CDR2 YFSETQ. This clone has only one observation. Some clones are missing from TCRdb's copy, which holds only in-frame ones; the method was immunoSEQ multiplex PCR. This table holds some 90,000 clones, around 90% found once. The TCR sequence derives from a female donor with multiple sclerosis, enrolled in a pregnancy study. The V gene is TRBV5-1, the J gene TRBJ2-1, with 13 bases fitting TRBD2. The sample in question was peripheral blood, obtained in the first trimester of pregnancy. As DNA, the CDR3 is TGCGCCAGCAGCGCTGGACTAGCGGGAGTTCCCCATGAGCAGTTCTTC. The encoded protein is CASSAGLAGVPHEQFF.